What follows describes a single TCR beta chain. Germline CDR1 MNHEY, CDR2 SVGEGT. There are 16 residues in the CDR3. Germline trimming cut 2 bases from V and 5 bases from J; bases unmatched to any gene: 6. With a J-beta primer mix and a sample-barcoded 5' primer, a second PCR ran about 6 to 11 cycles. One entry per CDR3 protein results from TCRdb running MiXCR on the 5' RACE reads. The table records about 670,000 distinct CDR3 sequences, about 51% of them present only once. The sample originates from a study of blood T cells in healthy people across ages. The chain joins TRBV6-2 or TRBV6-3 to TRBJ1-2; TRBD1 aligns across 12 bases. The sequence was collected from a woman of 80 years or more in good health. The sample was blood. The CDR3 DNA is TGTGCCAGCAGTTACCTCGGGACAGGGGGCAAGTATGGCTACACCTTC. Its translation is CASSYLGTGGKYGYTF.